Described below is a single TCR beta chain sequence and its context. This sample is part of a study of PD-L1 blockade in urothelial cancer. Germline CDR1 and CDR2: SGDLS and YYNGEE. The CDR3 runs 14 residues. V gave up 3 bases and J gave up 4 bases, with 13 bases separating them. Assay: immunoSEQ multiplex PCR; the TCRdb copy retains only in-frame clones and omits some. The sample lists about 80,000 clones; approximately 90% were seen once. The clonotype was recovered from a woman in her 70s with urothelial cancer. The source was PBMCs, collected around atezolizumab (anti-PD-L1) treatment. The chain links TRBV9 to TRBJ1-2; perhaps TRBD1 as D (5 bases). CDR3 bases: TGTGCCAGCAGCGGGCGGGGCCAACCCTATGGCTACACCTTC. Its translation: CASSGRGQPYGYTF.